Presented here are 3 T cell receptor beta chains from one specimen sequenced in a study of T-cell memory formation after mild COVID-19. MiXCR, applied by TCRdb to the 5' RACE reads, yields one record per CDR3 protein. Found here are roughly 450,000 distinct CDR3 sequences, about 20% of them singletons; the top ten hold 9% to 15%. The sequencing sample was made of PBMCs or a T cell subset sorted from them (not recorded which). These receptors were collected from an adult woman who had mild COVID-19 (a few samples of this study predate the infection). Cell type and time point are not known.

This clonotype was seen a handful of times. The chain is built from TRBV7-3 and TRBJ2-1; possible D gene TRBD1, 5 bases. The CDR3 contains 17 residues. Germline values: CDR1 SGHTA, CDR2 FQGTGA. Trimming pared 5 bases from V and 0 bases from J, leaving 17 bases between. CDR3 nucleotides: TGTGCCAGCAGCAAGGCGGCAGTGGGGCCCTCCTACAATGAGCAGTTCTTC. This translates into CASSKAAVGPSYNEQFF.

The chain recombines TRBV28 with TRBJ2-1; D might be TRBD2 (6 bases). V was cut by 8 bases and J by 7 bases, with 12 bases left in between. The CDR3 has 12 residues. Germline loops: CDR1 MDHEN, CDR2 SYDVKM. The CDR3 bases are TGTGCCAGCGCAACTGGGAGGAATGAGCAGTTCTTC. This translates into CASATGRNEQFF.

The chain has TRBV6-5 and TRBJ2-1; TRBD2 aligns across 8 bases. Trimming removed 5 bases from V and 5 bases from J; junction bases left unmatched: 8. The CDR3 runs 15 residues. Germline-derived CDR1 and CDR2 are MNHEY and SVGAGI. DNA for the CDR3: TGTGCCAGCAGTCAGAGCGGGAGCCGGGACAATGAGCAGTTCTTC. Protein: CASSQSGSRDNEQFF.